The rows below give T cell receptor beta chains drawn from one sample of a study of radiotherapy plus CTLA-4 blockade in lung cancer. TCRdb keeps only in-frame clones here, not all; method: immunoSEQ multiplex PCR. The data hold 75,000 to 95,000 clones, with around 84% observed a single time. The source was peripheral blood, collected from a patient treated with radiotherapy plus ipilimumab. The origin of the receptors is a human donor with non-small cell lung cancer that progressed on radiotherapy plus ipilimumab. CDR3s include the opening cysteine and the closing phenylalanine or tryptophan. A D gene is named only where the DNA matches it firmly.

j_gene	v_gene	d_gene	CDR3nt	CDR3aa
TRBJ2-7	TRBV14	-	TGTGCCAGCAGCCAAAGCTACGAGCAGTACTTC	CASSQSYEQYF
TRBJ2-7	TRBV7-6	TRBD2	TGTGCCAGCAGCTTAACTCCGGGACTAGCAACCTACGAGCAGTACTTC	CASSLTPGLATYEQYF
TRBJ2-7	TRBV28	-	TGTGCCAGCAGACCCGACAGGTGGGATTCCTACGAGCAGTACTTC	CASRPDRWDSYEQYF
TRBJ2-5	TRBV5-6	TRBD2	TGTGCCAGCACCGGGGGGGATCGAGAGACCCAGTACTTC	CASTGGDRETQYF
TRBJ1-2	TRBV4-1	TRBD1	TGCGCCAGCAGCCAACTTAGCCTCCCGGGACAGGGTGACTATGGCTACACCTTC	CASSQLSLPGQGDYGYTF
TRBJ2-1	TRBV18	TRBD2	TGTGCCAGCTCACCAAAGAGAAGCGGGAGCTCCTACAATGAGCAGTTCTTC	CASSPKRSGSSYNEQFF
TRBJ1-1	TRBV11-2	-	TGTGCCAGCAGGTCAGACAGAATGAACACTGAAGCTTTCTTT	CASRSDRMNTEAFF
TRBJ1-2	TRBV28	TRBD1	TGTGCCAGCAGTTTAAGGACAGGCGACAACTATGGCTACACCTTC	CASSLRTGDNYGYTF
TRBJ2-5	TRBV6-6	TRBD2	TGTGCCAGCAGTTTCCTCCAGGGAGCGGGAGGAGAGACCCAGTACTTC	CASSFLQGAGGETQYF
TRBJ2-3	TRBV6-1	-	TGTGCCAGCAGTGAAGGTCCGGGGCCAGATACGCAGTATTTT	CASSEGPGPDTQYF
TRBJ2-2	TRBV10-3	-	TGTGCCAACTCAGGGCCAACCGGGGAGCTGTTTTTT	CANSGPTGELFF
TRBJ2-3	TRBV6-1	TRBD2	TGTGCCAGCAGTGAAGGAGGCCTAGCGGGAAATACGCAGTATTTT	CASSEGGLAGNTQYF
TRBJ2-5	TRBV5-8	-	TGTGCCAGCAGCCGCTCTTTTCAGGAGCAGTACTTC	CASSRSFQEQYF